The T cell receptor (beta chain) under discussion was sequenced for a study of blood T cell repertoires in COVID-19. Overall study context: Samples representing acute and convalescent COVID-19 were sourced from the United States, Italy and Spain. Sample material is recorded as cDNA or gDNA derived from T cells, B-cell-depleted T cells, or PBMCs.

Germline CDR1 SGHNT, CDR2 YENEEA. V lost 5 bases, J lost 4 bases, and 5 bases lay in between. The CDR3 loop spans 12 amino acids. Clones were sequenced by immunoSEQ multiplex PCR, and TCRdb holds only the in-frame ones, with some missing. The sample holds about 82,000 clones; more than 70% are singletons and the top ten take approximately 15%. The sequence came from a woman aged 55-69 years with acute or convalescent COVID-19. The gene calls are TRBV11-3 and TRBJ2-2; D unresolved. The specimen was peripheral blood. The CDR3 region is CASSPFTGELFF. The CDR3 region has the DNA TGTGCCAGCAGCCCCTTCACCGGGGAGCTGTTTTTT.